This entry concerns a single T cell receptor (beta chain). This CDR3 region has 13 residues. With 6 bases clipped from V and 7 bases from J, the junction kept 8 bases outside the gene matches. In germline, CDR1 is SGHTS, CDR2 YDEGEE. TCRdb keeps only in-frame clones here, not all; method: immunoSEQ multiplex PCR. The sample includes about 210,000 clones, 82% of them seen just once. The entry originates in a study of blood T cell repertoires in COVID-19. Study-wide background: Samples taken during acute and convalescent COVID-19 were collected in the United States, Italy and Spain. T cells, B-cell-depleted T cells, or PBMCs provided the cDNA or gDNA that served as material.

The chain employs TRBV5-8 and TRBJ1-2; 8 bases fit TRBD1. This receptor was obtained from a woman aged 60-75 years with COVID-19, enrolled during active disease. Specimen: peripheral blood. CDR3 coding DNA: TGTGCCAGCACAATCGACAGGGGAGTTGGCTACACCTTC. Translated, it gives CASTIDRGVGYTF.